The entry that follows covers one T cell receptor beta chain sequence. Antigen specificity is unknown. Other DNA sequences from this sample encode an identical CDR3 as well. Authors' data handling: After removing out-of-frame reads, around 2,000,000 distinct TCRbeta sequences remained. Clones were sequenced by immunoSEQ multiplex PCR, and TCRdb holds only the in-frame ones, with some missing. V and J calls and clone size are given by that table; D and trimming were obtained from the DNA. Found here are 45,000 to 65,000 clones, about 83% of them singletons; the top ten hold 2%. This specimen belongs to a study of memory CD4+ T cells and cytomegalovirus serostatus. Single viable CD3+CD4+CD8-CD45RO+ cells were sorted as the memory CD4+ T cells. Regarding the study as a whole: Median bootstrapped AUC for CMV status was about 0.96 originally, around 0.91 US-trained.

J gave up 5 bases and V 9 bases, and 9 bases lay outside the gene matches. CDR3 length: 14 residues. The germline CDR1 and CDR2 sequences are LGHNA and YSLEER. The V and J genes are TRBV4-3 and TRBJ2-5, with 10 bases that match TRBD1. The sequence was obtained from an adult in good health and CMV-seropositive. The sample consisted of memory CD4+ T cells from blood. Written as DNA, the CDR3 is TGCGCCAGTTCGCCGGGACAGGGGAGGGAGACCCAGTACTTC. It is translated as CASSPGQGRETQYF.